These 23 T cell receptor beta chains originate from one sample sequenced in a study of blood T cell repertoires in COVID-19. TCRdb keeps only in-frame clones here, not all; method: immunoSEQ multiplex PCR. The table shows approximately 99,000 clones, with less than 85% occurring only once. Sequences were obtained from peripheral blood. Receptor source: a woman in her 40s with acute or convalescent COVID-19.

The table lists this clone with a few counts. The V gene is TRBV3-1 (or the pseudogene TRBV3-2), the J gene TRBJ1-4; possibly TRBD1 for D (5 bases). This CDR3 has 15 amino acids. CDR1 LGHDT and CDR2 YNNKEL come from the germline V gene (reference sequence). Trimming shortened V by 0 bases and J by 7 bases, and 12 bases separated the two germline ends. The CDR3: CASSQDRVVVEKLFF. The CDR3 DNA sequence: TGTGCCAGCAGCCAAGACAGGGTCGTAGTTGAAAAACTGTTTTTT.

This clone was recorded many times. The genes are TRBV6-6 and TRBJ1-5; 10 bases are a match to TRBD1. CDR1 and CDR2 from the germline V gene are MNHNY and SVGAGI (reference sequence). This CDR3 spans 14 amino acids. Germline trimming cut 6 bases from V and 7 bases from J; bases unmatched to any gene: 6. The CDR3 nucleotides read TGTGCCAGCAGCAAGGGACAGGGGTACCAGCCCCAGCATTTT. Protein product: CASSKGQGYQPQHF.

The chain carries TRBV3-1 (or the pseudogene TRBV3-2) and TRBJ1-6; no firm D call. Germline CDR1 reads LGHDT; CDR2 reads YNNKEL (reference sequence). Trimming left V 1 base short and J 7 bases short, with 5 bases between. This CDR3 comprises 13 residues. CDR3 in amino acids: CASSQARNSPLHF. The CDR3 bases are TGTGCCAGCAGCCAAGCTAGGAATTCACCCCTCCACTTT.

V is TRBV5-4 and J is TRBJ2-5; 8 bases map to TRBD1. Per germline, CDR1 SGHNT and CDR2 YYREEE (reference sequence). This CDR3 contains 14 residues. The J segment lost 6 bases and the V segment lost 4 bases, leaving 8 bases of the junction unmatched. The CDR3 sequence is CASSTPGGGKTQYF. The CDR3 coding sequence is TGTGCCAGCAGCACCCCAGGGGGCGGGAAGACCCAGTACTTC. Looking up the rest from reference TRBV5-4 and TRBJ2-5 gives the full variable domain: ETGVTQSPTHLIKTRGQQVTLRCSSQSGHNTVSWYQQALGQGPQFIFQYYREEENGRGNFPPRFSGLQFPNYSSELNVNALELDDSALYLCASSTPGGGKTQYFGPGTRLLVL.

The V and J genes are TRBV2 and TRBJ1-5, with a tentative D call TRBD1 (6 bases). The CDR3 extends over 15 amino acids. V lost 5 bases, J lost 7 bases, and 18 bases lay in between. Germline V gives CDR1 SNHLY, CDR2 FYNNEI. CDR3 nucleotides: TGTGCCAGCAGTTTACAGGGTTCATCCAACCAGCCCCAGCATTTT. Translated, it gives CASSLQGSSNQPQHF.

V usage is TRBV5-4 and J usage is TRBJ2-3, with TRBD1 matching 7 bases. Germline V CDR1 and CDR2: SGHNT, YYREEE (reference sequence). This CDR3 contains 15 residues. J gave up 0 bases and V 7 bases, and 8 bases lay outside the gene matches. CDR3 residues: CASEEAGGSTDTQYF. CDR3 DNA sequence: TGTGCCAGCGAGGAGGCAGGGGGTAGCACAGATACGCAGTATTTT.

The V call is TRBV29-1, the J call TRBJ2-4; TRBD1 is a possible D gene (6 bases). The CDR3 is 14 amino acids. From germline, CDR1 is SQVTM and CDR2 ANQGSEA. V was trimmed by 8 bases and J by 8 bases, leaving 22 bases between them. DNA of the CDR3: TGCAGCTCATCCGACGCCAAGACAGGATACATTCAGTACTTC. Protein sequence: CSSSDAKTGYIQYF.

The chain has TRBV5-8 and TRBJ2-4; D perhaps matches TRBD2 (5 bases). CDR1 and CDR2 (germline): SGHTS, YDEGEE. This CDR3 has 14 residues. The V end lost 4 bases, the J end lost 7 bases, and 15 bases lay between the germline ends. CDR3 amino acids: CASSKGVLGNIQYF. The CDR3 DNA reads TGTGCCAGCAGCAAGGGAGTCCTGGGCAACATTCAGTACTTC.

V is TRBV7-2 and J is TRBJ2-7; D may be TRBD1 (6 bases). From germline, CDR1 is SGHTA and CDR2 FQGNSA. The CDR3 covers 14 residues. Trimming cost V 5 bases and J 2 bases, with 13 bases left between them. The CDR3 sequence is CASSTTGTTYEQYF. CDR3 in DNA: TGTGCCAGCAGCACCACAGGGACCACCTACGAGCAGTACTTC.

The rearrangement joins TRBV29-1 to TRBJ1-5; D gene uncertain. Germline V lookup: CDR1 SQVTM, CDR2 ANQGSEA. CDR3 size: 12 residues. Here the CDR3 reads CRALPGNQPQHF. DNA of the CDR3: TGCAGAGCATTGCCCGGCAATCAGCCCCAGCATTTT.

The rearrangement links TRBV7-9 to TRBJ2-1; possible D gene TRBD1, 5 bases. The CDR3 totals 14 residues. Trimming took 2 bases from V and 13 from J, leaving 18 bases between them. Germline CDR1 reads SEHNR; CDR2 reads FQNEAQ (reference sequence). In DNA form, the CDR3 reads TGTGCCAGCAGCTTAACGCTTCAGGGTTCCCCCCAGTTCTTC. It yields the protein CASSLTLQGSPQFF. Filled out from reference TRBV7-9 and TRBJ2-1, the complete variable domain reads DTGVSQNPRHKITKRGQNVTFRCDPISEHNRLYWYRQTLGQGPEFLTYFQNEAQLEKSRLLSDRFSAERPKGSFSTLEIQRTEQGDSAMYLCASSLTLQGSPQFFGPGTRLTVL.

CDR3: CASTPTQGLYGYTF. The CDR3, as DNA: TGTGCCAGCACCCCGACACAGGGTTTGTACGGCTACACCTTC. The rearrangement uses TRBV7-9 and TRBJ1-2, with a tentative D call TRBD1 (6 bases). The CDR3 spans 14 residues. Trimming pared 7 bases from V and 8 bases from J, leaving 20 bases between. Germline V gives CDR1 SEHNR, CDR2 FQNEAQ (reference sequence).

The chain combines TRBV19 with TRBJ1-1, with 8 bases identical to TRBD1. Germline V gene sequence: CDR1 LNHDA, CDR2 SQIVND (reference sequence). Trimming removed 7 bases from V and 1 base from J; junction bases left unmatched: 11. The CDR3 totals 16 residues. CDR3 bases: TGTGCCAGTAAGAACCTCGCAGGGGGCTCGAACACTGAAGCTTTCTTT. Encoded protein: CASKNLAGGSNTEAFF.

V usage is TRBV6-2 or TRBV6-3 and J usage is TRBJ1-6; tentative D call: TRBD1 (6 bases). CDR1 is MNHEY and CDR2 is SVGEGT in the germline V gene. V lost 2 bases and J lost 5, with 10 bases in between. This CDR3 comprises 15 residues. For the CDR3, the DNA is TGTGCCAGCAGTTACCAGACAGGAAATAATTCACCCCTCCACTTT. As protein: CASSYQTGNNSPLHF.

V and J are TRBV9 and TRBJ2-7, with D possibly TRBD2 on 6 matching bases. The V gene lost 0 bases and the J gene lost 4 bases, with 14 bases spanning the gap. Germline V gives CDR1 SGDLS, CDR2 YYNGEE. CDR3 length equals 15 residues. The CDR3 region is CASSVGSGADYEQYF. The CDR3 region has the DNA TGTGCCAGCAGCGTAGGTAGCGGAGCTGATTACGAGCAGTACTTC. Based on the CDR3 plus reference TRBV9 and TRBJ2-7, the full variable domain is DSGVTQTPKHLITATGQRVTLRCSPRSGDLSVYWYQQSLDQGLQFLIQYYNGEERAKGNILERFSAQQFPDLHSELNLSSLELGDSALYFCASSVGSGADYEQYFGPGTRLTVT.

There are a few counts of this clone. Within the sample, other DNA sequences also encode this same CDR3. CDR3 region: CASSSGPKGTGNTEAFF. CDR3 DNA: TGCGCCAGCAGCTCGGGCCCCAAGGGGACTGGGAACACTGAAGCTTTCTTT. This chain joins TRBV5-1 and TRBJ1-1; the D gene is possibly TRBD1 (5 bases). Germline assignment: CDR1 SGHRS and CDR2 YFSETQ. V was trimmed by 3 bases and J by 1 base, leaving 19 bases between them. The CDR3 runs 17 residues. The full variable domain, its missing parts supplied by reference TRBV5-1 and TRBJ1-1, is KAGVTQTPRYLIKTRGQQVTLSCSPISGHRSVSWYQQTPGQGLQFLFEYFSETQRNKGNFPGRFSGRQFSNSRSEMNVSTLELGDSALYLCASSSGPKGTGNTEAFFGQGTRLTVV.

This chain uses TRBV5-6 with TRBJ1-2; TRBD1 might be the D (5 bases). The V gene's germline CDR1 is SGHDT and CDR2 YYEEEE. The V gene lost 7 bases and the J gene lost 4 bases, with 14 bases spanning the gap. This CDR3 has 13 residues. CDR3 bases: TGTGCCAGCGGCCCTGGTGGGGCCTATGGCTACACCTTC. Protein sequence: CASGPGGAYGYTF.

This clone showed up just a few times. J is TRBJ1-5 and V is TRBV18, with D unclear. Trimming cost V 1 base and J 5 bases, with 6 bases left between them. The CDR3 loop spans 13 amino acids. Germline-derived CDR1 and CDR2 are KGHSH and LQKENI. Written as DNA, the CDR3 is TGTGCCAGCTCACCACACACAGATCAGCCCCAGCATTTT. The encoded protein is CASSPHTDQPQHF.

V and J are TRBV5-1 and TRBJ2-2, with D perhaps matching TRBD1 (6 bases). V lost 0 bases, J lost 2 bases, and 8 bases lay in between. Germline assignment: CDR1 SGHRS and CDR2 YFSETQ. This CDR3 comprises 15 residues. The CDR3 loop is CASSLEGVNTGELFF. CDR3 in DNA: TGCGCCAGCAGCTTGGAGGGGGTCAACACCGGGGAGCTGTTTTTT.

This clone was detected only once. This sequence joins TRBV7-9 and TRBJ2-5, with a possible D match to TRBD2 (7 bases). This CDR3 has 14 amino acids. V lost 5 bases to trimming and J lost 0 bases, with 10 bases between them. CDR1 and CDR2 (germline): SEHNR, FQNEAQ (reference sequence). Here the CDR3 DNA reads TGTGCCAGCAGCAAGGGGGGGCACCAAGAGACCCAGTACTTC. This sequence encodes CASSKGGHQETQYF.

Here the CDR3 reads CASSVQGLAGAVGEQFF. The CDR3 nucleotides read TGTGCCAGCAGTGTTCAGGGACTAGCGGGGGCAGTGGGTGAGCAGTTCTTC. The V and J genes are TRBV2 and TRBJ2-1, with 14 bases identical to TRBD2. The germline V gene has CDR1 SNHLY and CDR2 FYNNEI. This CDR3 contains 17 residues. J was trimmed by 9 bases and V by 4 bases; bases with no gene match: 11.

DNA of the CDR3: TGTGCCAGCAGCACCAGACAGGGTACGGGGGGGCCCTCCTACGAGCAGTACTTC. It translates to CASSTRQGTGGPSYEQYF. The chain uses TRBV5-4 and TRBJ2-7, with a possible D match to TRBD2 (8 bases). Germline V gives CDR1 SGHNT, CDR2 YYREEE (reference sequence). This CDR3 comprises 18 residues. Between the trimmed V and J ends, which lost 4 bases and 0 bases, there was a span of 23 bases.

This clone has a handful of counts. The sample contains more than one DNA sequence encoding this CDR3. The rearrangement joins TRBV3-1 (or the pseudogene TRBV3-2) to TRBJ2-7; no clear D gene. With 4 bases removed from V and 0 bases from J, the gap between germline ends came to 4 bases. In germline, CDR1 is LGHDT, CDR2 YNNKEL (reference sequence). The CDR3 spans 12 residues. The CDR3 loop is CASSPSSYEQYF. The CDR3 nucleotides are TGTGCCAGCAGCCCGAGCTCCTACGAGCAGTACTTC.